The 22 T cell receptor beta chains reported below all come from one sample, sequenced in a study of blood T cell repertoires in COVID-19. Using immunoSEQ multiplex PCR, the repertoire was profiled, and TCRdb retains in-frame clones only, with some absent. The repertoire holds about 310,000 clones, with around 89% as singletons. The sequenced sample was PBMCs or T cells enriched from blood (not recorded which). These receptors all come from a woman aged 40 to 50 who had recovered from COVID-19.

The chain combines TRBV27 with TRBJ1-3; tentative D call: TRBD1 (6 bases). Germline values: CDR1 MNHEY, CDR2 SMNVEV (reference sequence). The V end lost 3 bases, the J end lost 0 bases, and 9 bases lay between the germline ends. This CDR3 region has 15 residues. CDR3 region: CASSLGADSGNTIYF. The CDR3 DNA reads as TGTGCCAGCAGTTTGGGGGCAGACTCTGGAAACACCATATATTTT.

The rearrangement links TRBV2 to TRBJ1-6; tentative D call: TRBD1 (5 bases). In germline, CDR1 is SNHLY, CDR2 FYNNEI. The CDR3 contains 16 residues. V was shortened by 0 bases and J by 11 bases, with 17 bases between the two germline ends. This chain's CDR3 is CASSEAGGSGQPPLHF. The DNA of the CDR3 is TGTGCCAGCAGTGAAGCGGGGGGATCAGGTCAACCACCCCTCCACTTT.

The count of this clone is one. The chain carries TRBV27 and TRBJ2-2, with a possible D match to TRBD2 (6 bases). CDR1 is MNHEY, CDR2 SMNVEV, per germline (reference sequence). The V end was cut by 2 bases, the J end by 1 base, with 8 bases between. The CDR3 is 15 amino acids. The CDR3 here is CASSLLSGNTGELFF. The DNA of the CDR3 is TGTGCCAGCAGTTTACTTAGCGGGAACACCGGGGAGCTGTTTTTT.

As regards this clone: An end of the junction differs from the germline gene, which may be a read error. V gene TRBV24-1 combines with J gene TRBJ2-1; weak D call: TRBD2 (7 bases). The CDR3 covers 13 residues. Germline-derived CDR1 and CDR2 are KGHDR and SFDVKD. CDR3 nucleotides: TGTGCCACCTGTGAGGGGGGGCTCAATGAGCAGTTCTTC. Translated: CATCEGGLNEQFF.

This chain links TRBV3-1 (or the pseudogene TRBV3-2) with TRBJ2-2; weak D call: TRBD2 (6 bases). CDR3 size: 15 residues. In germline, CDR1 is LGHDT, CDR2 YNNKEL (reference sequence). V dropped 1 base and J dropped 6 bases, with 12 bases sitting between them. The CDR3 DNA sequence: TGTGCCAGCAGCCAAGTCGGAGGGACCGCCGGGGAGCTGTTTTTT. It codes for CASSQVGGTAGELFF.

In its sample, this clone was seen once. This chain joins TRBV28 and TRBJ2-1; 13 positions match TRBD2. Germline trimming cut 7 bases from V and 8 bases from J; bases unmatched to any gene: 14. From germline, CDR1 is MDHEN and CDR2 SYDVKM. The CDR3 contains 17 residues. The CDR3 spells CASKNPGLAGTKDEQFF. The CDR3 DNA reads TGTGCCAGCAAGAACCCGGGACTAGCGGGAACAAAAGATGAGCAGTTCTTC.

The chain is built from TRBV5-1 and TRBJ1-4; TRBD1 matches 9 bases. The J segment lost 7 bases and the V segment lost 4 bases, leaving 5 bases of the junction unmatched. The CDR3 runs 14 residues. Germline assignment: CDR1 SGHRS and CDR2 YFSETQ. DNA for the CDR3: TGCGCCAGCAGCCGGACAGGGGCAAGTGAAAAACTGTTTTTT. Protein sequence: CASSRTGASEKLFF.

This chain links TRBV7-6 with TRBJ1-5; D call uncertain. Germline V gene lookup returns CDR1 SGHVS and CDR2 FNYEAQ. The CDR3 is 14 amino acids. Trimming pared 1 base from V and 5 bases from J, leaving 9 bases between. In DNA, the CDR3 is TGTGCCAGCAGCTTAGACGGGAGAGATCAGCCCCAGCATTTT. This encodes CASSLDGRDQPQHF. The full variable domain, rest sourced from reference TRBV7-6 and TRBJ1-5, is GAGVSQSPRYKVTKRGQDVALRCDPISGHVSLYWYRQALGQGPEFLTYFNYEAQQDKSGLPNDRFSAERPEGSISTLTIQRTEQRDSAMYRCASSLDGRDQPQHFGDGTRLSIL.

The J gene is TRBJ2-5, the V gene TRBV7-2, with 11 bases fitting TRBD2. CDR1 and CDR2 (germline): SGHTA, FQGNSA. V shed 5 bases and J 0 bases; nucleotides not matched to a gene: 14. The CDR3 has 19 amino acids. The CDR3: CASSLHPLAGGTYQETQYF. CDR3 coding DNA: TGTGCCAGCAGCCTCCACCCTCTAGCGGGGGGCACCTACCAAGAGACCCAGTACTTC.

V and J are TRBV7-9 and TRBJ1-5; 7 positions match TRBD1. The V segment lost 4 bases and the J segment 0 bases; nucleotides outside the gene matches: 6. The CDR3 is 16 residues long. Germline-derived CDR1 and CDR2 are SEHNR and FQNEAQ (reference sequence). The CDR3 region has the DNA TGTGCCAGCAGCTCAGACAGGGTCGGTAGCAATCAGCCCCAGCATTTT. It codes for CASSSDRVGSNQPQHF.

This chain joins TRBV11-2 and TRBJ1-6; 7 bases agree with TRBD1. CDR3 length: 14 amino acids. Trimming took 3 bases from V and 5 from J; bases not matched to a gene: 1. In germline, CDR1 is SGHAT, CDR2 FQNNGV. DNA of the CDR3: TGTGCCAGCAGCTTGGGACAGAATAATTCACCCCTCCACTTT. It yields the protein CASSLGQNNSPLHF.

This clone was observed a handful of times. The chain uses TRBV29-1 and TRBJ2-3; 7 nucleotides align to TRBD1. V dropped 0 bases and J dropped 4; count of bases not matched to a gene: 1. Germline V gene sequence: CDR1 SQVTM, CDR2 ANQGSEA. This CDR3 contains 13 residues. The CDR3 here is CSVEDQGADTQYF. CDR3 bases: TGCAGCGTTGAAGATCAGGGGGCAGATACGCAGTATTTT.

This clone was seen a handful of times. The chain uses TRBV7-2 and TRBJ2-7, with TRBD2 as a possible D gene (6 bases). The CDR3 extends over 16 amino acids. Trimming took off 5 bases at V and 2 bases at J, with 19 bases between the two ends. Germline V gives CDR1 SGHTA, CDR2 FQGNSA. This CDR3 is CASSPSGTPGPYEQYF. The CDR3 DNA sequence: TGTGCCAGCAGCCCTTCCGGGACTCCAGGTCCCTACGAGCAGTACTTC.

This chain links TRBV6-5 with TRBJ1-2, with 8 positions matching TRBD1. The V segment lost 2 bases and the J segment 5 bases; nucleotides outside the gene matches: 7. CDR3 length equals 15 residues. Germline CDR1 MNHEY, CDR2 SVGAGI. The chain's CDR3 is CASSYGTGPTYGYTF. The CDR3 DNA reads TGTGCCAGCAGTTACGGGACAGGACCTACGTATGGCTACACCTTC.

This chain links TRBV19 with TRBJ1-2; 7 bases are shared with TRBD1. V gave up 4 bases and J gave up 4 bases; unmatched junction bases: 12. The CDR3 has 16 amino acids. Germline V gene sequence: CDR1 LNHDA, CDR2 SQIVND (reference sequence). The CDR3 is CASSTTGTAASYGYTF. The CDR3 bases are TGTGCCAGTAGTACCACGGGGACAGCTGCCAGCTATGGCTACACCTTC.

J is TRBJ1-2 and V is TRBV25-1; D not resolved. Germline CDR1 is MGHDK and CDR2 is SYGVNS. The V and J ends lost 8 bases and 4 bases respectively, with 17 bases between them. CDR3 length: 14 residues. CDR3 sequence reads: CASGEVGVGYGYTF. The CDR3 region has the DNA TGTGCCAGCGGGGAGGTGGGAGTAGGCTATGGCTACACCTTC.

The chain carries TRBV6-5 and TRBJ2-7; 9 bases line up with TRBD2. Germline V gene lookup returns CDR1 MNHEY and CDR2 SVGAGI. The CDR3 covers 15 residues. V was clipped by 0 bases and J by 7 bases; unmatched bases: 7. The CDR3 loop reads CASSYSASGAREQYF. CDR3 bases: TGTGCCAGCAGTTACTCGGCTAGCGGGGCCCGAGAGCAGTACTTC.

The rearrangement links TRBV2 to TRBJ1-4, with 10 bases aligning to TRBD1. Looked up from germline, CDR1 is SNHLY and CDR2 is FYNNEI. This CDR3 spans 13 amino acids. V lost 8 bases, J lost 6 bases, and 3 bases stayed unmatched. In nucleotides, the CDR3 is TGTGCCAGCGATGGGACAGGGGATGAAAAACTGTTTTTT. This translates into CASDGTGDEKLFF.

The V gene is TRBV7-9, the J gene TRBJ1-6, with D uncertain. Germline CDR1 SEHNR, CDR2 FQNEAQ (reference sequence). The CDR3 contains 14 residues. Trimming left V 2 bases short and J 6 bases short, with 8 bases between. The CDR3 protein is CASSLSRLNSPLHF. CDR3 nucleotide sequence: TGTGCCAGCAGCTTAAGCCGCCTTAATTCACCCCTCCACTTT.

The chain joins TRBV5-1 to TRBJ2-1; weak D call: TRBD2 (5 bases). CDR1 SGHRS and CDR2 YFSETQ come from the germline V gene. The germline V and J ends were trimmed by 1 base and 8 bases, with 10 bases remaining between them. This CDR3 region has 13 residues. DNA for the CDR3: TGCGCCAGCAGCTTGCGGAGCGGCGATGAGCAGTTCTTC. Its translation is CASSLRSGDEQFF.

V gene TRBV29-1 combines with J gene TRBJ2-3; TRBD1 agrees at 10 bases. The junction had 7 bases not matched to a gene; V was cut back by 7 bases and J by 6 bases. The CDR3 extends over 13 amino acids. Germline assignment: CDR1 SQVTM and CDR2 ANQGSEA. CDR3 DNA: TGCAGCGGCCGACAGGGGGCTGGGGATACGCAGTATTTT. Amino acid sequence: CSGRQGAGDTQYF.

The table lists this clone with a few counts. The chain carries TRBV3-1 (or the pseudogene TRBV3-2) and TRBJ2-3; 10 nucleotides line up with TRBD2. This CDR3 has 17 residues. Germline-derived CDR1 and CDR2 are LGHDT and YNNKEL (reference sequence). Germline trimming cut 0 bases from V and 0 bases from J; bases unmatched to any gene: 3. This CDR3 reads CASSQEAGGPSTDTQYF. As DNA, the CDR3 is TGTGCCAGCAGCCAAGAAGCGGGGGGGCCGAGCACAGATACGCAGTATTTT.